This TCR beta chain is drawn from a study of human T cells and chemical hapten exposure. This clonotype was counted a few times. Authors' methods: Samples contained a median of 95,638 TCRs, with a range of about 20,000 to 750,000. MiXCR, applied by TCRdb to the RACE reads, yields one record per CDR3 protein. In this record, the V and J calls reflect TCRdb's handling and not the investigators' own analysis. Of some 150,000 distinct CDR3 sequences in the sample, 10% to 15% were seen once. This sample's time point: patch test 2, 6 weeks after DPC sensitization. Treatment here: therapeutic diphenylcyclopropenone sensitization with weekly scalp DPC. Trimming removed 6 bases from V and 5 bases from J, with 13 bases in between. CDR3 length: 14 amino acids. Germline V CDR1 and CDR2: LNHDA, SQIVND (reference sequence).

The chain has TRBV19 and TRBJ2-2, with D uncertain. The sequence was collected from a woman aged 45-65 years with alopecia areata. Some clones in this sample may be carry-over from other donors' samples. This specimen consisted of whole blood, obtained in connection with sensitization to the hapten diphenylcyclopropenone (DPC). The CDR3 DNA reads as TGTGCCAGTAGGTCCTACGATCGGACCGGGGAGCTGTTTTTT. Encoded protein: CASRSYDRTGELFF.